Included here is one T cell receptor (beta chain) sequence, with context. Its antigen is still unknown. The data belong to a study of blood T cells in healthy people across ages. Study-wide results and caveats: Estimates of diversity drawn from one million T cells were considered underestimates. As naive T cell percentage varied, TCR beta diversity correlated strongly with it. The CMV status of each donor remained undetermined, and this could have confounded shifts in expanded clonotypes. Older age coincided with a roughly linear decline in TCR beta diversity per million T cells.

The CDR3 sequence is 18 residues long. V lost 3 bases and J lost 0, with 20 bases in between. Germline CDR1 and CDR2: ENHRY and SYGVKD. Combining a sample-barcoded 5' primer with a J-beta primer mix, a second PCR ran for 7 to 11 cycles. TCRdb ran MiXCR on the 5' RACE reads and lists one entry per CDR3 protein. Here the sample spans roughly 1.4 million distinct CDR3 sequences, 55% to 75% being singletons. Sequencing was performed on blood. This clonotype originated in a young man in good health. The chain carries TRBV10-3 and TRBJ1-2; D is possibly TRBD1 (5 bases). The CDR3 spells CAISDRGWPSGTNYGYTF. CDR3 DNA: TGTGCCATCAGTGATAGGGGTTGGCCATCAGGCACTAACTATGGCTACACCTTC.